A single sample is the source of the 20 T cell receptor beta chains below, sequenced in a study of PD-1 blockade in mismatch repair-deficient tumors listed by TCRdb under 2017. Library prep was done by the immunoSEQ multiplex PCR assay. TCRdb took this table from immuneACCESS and kept in-frame rearrangements with V and J called. Such tables lack part of the clones; where checked against another copy, unresolved V genes explain under half of the gap, and the rest is unexplained. Recorded for this sample are approximately 50,000 clones; more than 75% of them occurred a single time. The ten largest clones capture 3.3% of the sample. Sample: peripheral blood, taken 4 weeks after starting pembrolizumab. All receptors come from an adult with mismatch repair-deficient cancer.

This clone was counted a single time. The genes are TRBV5-1 and TRBJ1-3; possibly TRBD1 for D (5 bases). Germline CDR1 and CDR2: SGHRS and YFSETQ. Trimming took 3 bases from V and 1 from J, leaving 8 bases between them. This CDR3 is built from 14 residues. The CDR3 sequence is CASSSQGSGNTIYF. In DNA form, the CDR3 reads TGCGCCAGCAGCTCCCAGGGATCTGGAAACACCATATATTTT.

The rearrangement joins TRBV28 to TRBJ2-1, with D possibly matching TRBD2 (6 bases). This CDR3 region has 12 residues. Germline V gene data show CDR1 as MDHEN and CDR2 as SYDVKM. V gave up 10 bases and J gave up 4 bases, with 11 bases separating them. The CDR3 DNA is TGTGCCACGGGACTTTCTTACAATGAGCAGTTCTTC. Translated: CATGLSYNEQFF.

This clone was detected only once. The chain carries TRBV19 and TRBJ2-1; D might be TRBD2 (6 bases). The CDR3 covers 14 residues. CDR1 is LNHDA, CDR2 SQIVND, per germline (reference sequence). Trimming took 2 bases from V and 8 from J, leaving 13 bases between them. This chain's CDR3 is CASSIISGVHEQFF. The CDR3 bases are TGTGCCAGTAGTATAATTTCGGGGGTGCATGAGCAGTTCTTC.

The chain couples TRBV7-8 to TRBJ2-5; D perhaps matches TRBD2 (6 bases). Germline-derived CDR1 and CDR2 are SGHVS and FQNEAQ. The CDR3 length is 15 residues. V was trimmed by 4 bases and J by 3 bases, leaving 15 bases between them. The CDR3 bases are TGTGCCAGCAGCTCGCCTAGTGGGGGGAAAGAGACCCAGTACTTC. It specifies CASSSPSGGKETQYF.

This chain uses TRBV29-1 with TRBJ2-1, with D perhaps matching TRBD1 (6 bases). CDR3 size: 14 residues. Between the trimmed V and J ends, which lost 4 bases and 4 bases, there was a span of 14 bases. Germline V CDR1 and CDR2: SQVTM, ANQGSEA. The CDR3 region is CSVGDTRQYNEQFF. In nucleotides, the CDR3 is TGCAGCGTTGGGGACACCCGCCAATACAATGAGCAGTTCTTC.

This clone was recorded a few times. The CDR3 coding sequence is TGTGCCAGCAGCTTAGCTAGCGGGAGGTCGCAAGAGACCCAGTACTTC. It encodes CASSLASGRSQETQYF. V and J are TRBV7-8 and TRBJ2-5, with TRBD2 identical over 10 bases. V trimming: 0 bases; J trimming: 2 bases; junction bases outside the gene matches: 3. The CDR3 contains 16 residues. Looked up from germline, CDR1 is SGHVS and CDR2 is FQNEAQ.

This chain uses TRBV19 with TRBJ2-1; D is uncertain. Trimming removed 3 bases at V and 0 bases at J, with 9 bases between. Looked up from germline, CDR1 is LNHDA and CDR2 is SQIVND (reference sequence). The CDR3 contains 15 residues. CDR3 sequence reads: CASSIKASSYNEQFF. CDR3 DNA: TGTGCCAGTAGTATTAAAGCAAGCTCCTACAATGAGCAGTTCTTC. Drawing the rest from reference TRBV19 and TRBJ2-1, the complete variable domain is DGGITQSPKYLFRKEGQNVTLSCEQNLNHDAMYWYRQDPGQGLRLIYYSQIVNDFQKGDIAEGYSVSREKKESFPLTVTSAQKNPTAFYLCASSIKASSYNEQFFGPGTRLTVL.

The rearrangement links TRBV5-1 to TRBJ2-3, with D hard to call. This CDR3 region has 15 residues. Germline V gene data show CDR1 as SGHRS and CDR2 as YFSETQ. The V gene lost 0 bases and the J gene lost 2 bases, with 10 bases spanning the gap. Here the CDR3 reads CASSLGARNTDTQYF. The CDR3 DNA follows: TGCGCCAGCAGCTTGGGGGCTCGGAACACAGATACGCAGTATTTT. Supplemented by reference TRBV5-1 and TRBJ2-3, the full variable domain reads KAGVTQTPRYLIKTRGQQVTLSCSPISGHRSVSWYQQTPGQGLQFLFEYFSETQRNKGNFPGRFSGRQFSNSRSEMNVSTLELGDSALYLCASSLGARNTDTQYFGPGTRLTVL.

In this sample, this clone turned up a few times. The gene calls are TRBV7-3 and TRBJ2-1, with D perhaps TRBD2 (6 bases). Trimming left V 5 bases short and J 2 bases short, with 13 bases between. The CDR3 is 15 residues long. CDR1 and CDR2 (germline): SGHTA, FQGTGA. The CDR3 sequence is CASSQDSGPYNEQFF. The CDR3 nucleotides read TGTGCCAGCAGCCAAGATAGCGGACCCTACAATGAGCAGTTCTTC. Variable domain in full (rest from reference TRBV7-3 and TRBJ2-1): GAGVSQTPSNKVTEKGKYVELRCDPISGHTALYWYRQSLGQGPEFLIYFQGTGAADDSGLPNDRFFAVRPEGSVSTLKIQRTERGDSAVYLCASSQDSGPYNEQFFGPGTRLTVL.

This clone appeared a few times. CDR3 DNA sequence: TGTGCCAGCTCACCGCCGGGACTACCATACGAGCAGTACTTC. It specifies CASSPPGLPYEQYF. This chain connects TRBV18 to TRBJ2-7; 7 bases are shared with TRBD2. The germline V gene has CDR1 KGHSH and CDR2 LQKENI. Trimming took 3 bases from V and 4 from J; bases not matched to a gene: 6. This CDR3 comprises 14 residues.

V and J are TRBV9 and TRBJ2-6, with 10 bases identical to TRBD1. J was trimmed by 2 bases and V by 1 base; bases with no gene match: 6. This CDR3 region has 18 residues. CDR1 is SGDLS, CDR2 YYNGEE, per germline. CDR3 in DNA: TGTGCCAGCAGCGTAAGACAGGGGACAGGGGCTGGGGCCAACGTCCTGACTTTC. This codes for CASSVRQGTGAGANVLTF.

The sample holds one count of this clone. The V gene is TRBV11-1, the J gene TRBJ1-1; tentative D call: TRBD1 (6 bases). The V end lost 3 bases, the J end lost 2 bases, and 13 bases lay between the germline ends. Looked up from germline, CDR1 is SGHAT and CDR2 is FQDESV (reference sequence). This CDR3 contains 15 residues. In DNA form, the CDR3 reads TGTGCCAGCAGCTTTTCTAGGACAGCCAACACTGAAGCTTTCTTT. Its translation is CASSFSRTANTEAFF.

The chain links TRBV7-3 to TRBJ1-2; D gene ambiguous. CDR1 SGHTA and CDR2 FQGTGA come from the germline V gene. Trimming removed 2 bases at V and 2 bases at J, with 9 bases between. This CDR3 is 14 amino acids long. CDR3 region: CASSLDPTNYGYTF. As DNA, the CDR3 is TGTGCCAGCAGCTTAGACCCGACGAACTATGGCTACACCTTC. The full variable domain, rest sourced from reference TRBV7-3 and TRBJ1-2, is GAGVSQTPSNKVTEKGKYVELRCDPISGHTALYWYRQSLGQGPEFLIYFQGTGAADDSGLPNDRFFAVRPEGSVSTLKIQRTERGDSAVYLCASSLDPTNYGYTFGSGTRLTVV.

In DNA, the CDR3 is TGTGCCAGCAGCTTATCCACAATTCCAACCGAGACCCAGTACTTC. Its protein product is CASSLSTIPTETQYF. V and J are TRBV7-2 and TRBJ2-5; D uncertain. This CDR3 is 15 amino acids long. V shed 2 bases and J shed 5 bases, with 15 bases lying between them. Germline assignment: CDR1 SGHTA and CDR2 FQGNSA.

The rearrangement uses TRBV7-8 and TRBJ1-1; TRBD1 agrees at 9 bases. The CDR3 covers 14 residues. The V gene end was trimmed by 4 bases and the J gene end by 10 bases; junction bases not matched to a gene: 10. Germline V gene lookup returns CDR1 SGHVS and CDR2 FQNEAQ. CDR3 in amino acids: CASSYMGQGSVAFF. The CDR3 DNA sequence: TGTGCCAGCAGCTACATGGGACAGGGATCTGTAGCTTTCTTT.

The chain is built from TRBV7-8 and TRBJ2-1; 7 bases match TRBD1. The CDR3 sequence is 17 residues long. V shed 5 bases, J shed 4 bases, and the junction held 14 bases outside the gene matches. The germline gives CDR1 SGHVS, CDR2 FQNEAQ. The CDR3 loop is CASSPRAVPGGYNEQFF. In DNA, the CDR3 is TGTGCCAGCAGCCCCCGGGCGGTGCCAGGGGGATACAATGAGCAGTTCTTC.

The chain is built from TRBV15 and TRBJ2-7; no definite D call. The V gene's germline CDR1 is LNHNV and CDR2 YYDKDF (reference sequence). This CDR3 contains 16 residues. With 0 bases removed from V and 4 bases from J, the gap between germline ends came to 16 bases. CDR3 DNA sequence: TGTGCCACCAGCAGAGATTTAAGGGTTGCCGAATACGAGCAGTACTTC. Protein product: CATSRDLRVAEYEQYF.

This chain's CDR3 is CASSYVGDSRQPQHF. The CDR3 DNA is TGTGCCAGCAGTTACGTCGGGGACAGTCGGCAGCCCCAGCATTTT. The rearrangement links TRBV6-6 to TRBJ1-5, with 7 bases aligning to TRBD1. The CDR3 sequence is 15 residues long. Germline V gives CDR1 MNHNY, CDR2 SVGAGI (reference sequence). The junction had 8 bases not matched to a gene; V was cut back by 2 bases and J by 7 bases.

In the case of this clone: Additional DNA sequences in this sample encode the identical CDR3. J is TRBJ2-3 and V is TRBV6-4; D tentatively reads TRBD1 or TRBD2 (7 bases each). The V end was cut by 2 bases, the J end by 2 bases, with 14 bases between. The CDR3 is 16 amino acids. Germline-derived CDR1 and CDR2 are MRHNA and SNTAGT. CDR3: CASSDGRGGNTDTQYF. Written as DNA, the CDR3 is TGTGCCAGCAGTGACGGCAGGGGGGGGAACACAGATACGCAGTATTTT.

The rearrangement links TRBV5-1 to TRBJ2-1; TRBD1 matches at 7 bases. The J segment lost 3 bases and the V segment lost 6 bases, leaving 9 bases of the junction unmatched. CDR1 and CDR2 (germline): SGHRS, YFSETQ. The CDR3 extends over 15 amino acids. CDR3 loop: CASKIVQGFYNEQFF. CDR3 bases: TGCGCCAGCAAAATTGTACAGGGGTTCTACAATGAGCAGTTCTTC. Combining the CDR3 with reference TRBV5-1 and TRBJ2-1 gives the whole variable domain KAGVTQTPRYLIKTRGQQVTLSCSPISGHRSVSWYQQTPGQGLQFLFEYFSETQRNKGNFPGRFSGRQFSNSRSEMNVSTLELGDSALYLCASKIVQGFYNEQFFGPGTRLTVL.